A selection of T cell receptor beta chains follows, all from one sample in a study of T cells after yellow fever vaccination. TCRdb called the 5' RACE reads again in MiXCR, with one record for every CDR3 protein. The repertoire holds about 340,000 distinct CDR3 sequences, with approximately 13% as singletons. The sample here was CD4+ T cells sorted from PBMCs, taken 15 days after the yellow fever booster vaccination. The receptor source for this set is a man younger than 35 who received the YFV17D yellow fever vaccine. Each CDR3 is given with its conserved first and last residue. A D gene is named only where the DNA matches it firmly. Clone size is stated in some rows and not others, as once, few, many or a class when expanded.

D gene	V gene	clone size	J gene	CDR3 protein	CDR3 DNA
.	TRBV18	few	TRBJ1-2	CASSPPVSRINYGYTF	TGTGCCAGCTCACCACCGGTTTCCAGGATAAACTATGGCTACACCTTC
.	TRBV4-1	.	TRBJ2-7	CASSQGHPMSYEQYF	TGCGCCAGCAGCCAAGGACACCCTATGTCCTACGAGCAGTACTTC
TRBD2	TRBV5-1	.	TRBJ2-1	CASSFNSGGEDEQFF	TGCGCCAGCAGCTTCAATAGCGGGGGGGAAGATGAGCAGTTCTTC
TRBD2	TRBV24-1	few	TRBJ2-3	CATSLAGTDTQYF	TGTGCCACTTCTTTAGCGGGAACAGATACGCAGTATTTT
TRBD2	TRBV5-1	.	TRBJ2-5	CASSLQAGGPETQYF	TGCGCCAGCAGCTTGCAAGCGGGGGGGCCAGAGACCCAGTACTTC
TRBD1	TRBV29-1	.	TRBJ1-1	CSVDRPGTGPVGLNTEAFF	TGCAGCGTTGACCGTCCCGGGACAGGGCCGGTGGGTCTAAACACTGAAGCTTTCTTT
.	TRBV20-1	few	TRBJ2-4	CSAPTRLAKNIQYF	TGCAGTGCTCCGACACGTTTAGCCAAAAACATTCAGTACTTC
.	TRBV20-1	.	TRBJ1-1	CSAGRGPLNTEAFF	TGCAGTGCTGGCCGGGGTCCCCTGAACACTGAAGCTTTCTTT
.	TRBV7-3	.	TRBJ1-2	CASSSSLTGSDGGYTF	TGTGCCAGCAGCTCTTCCTTGACAGGCTCGGATGGTGGCTACACCTTC
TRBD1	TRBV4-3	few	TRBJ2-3	CASSQDWSRGLADTQYF	TGCGCCAGCAGCCAAGATTGGAGCAGGGGGCTTGCAGATACGCAGTATTTT
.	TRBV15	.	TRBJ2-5	CATSRDLAWGETQYF	TGTGCCACCAGCAGGGATCTAGCGTGGGGGGAGACCCAGTACTTC
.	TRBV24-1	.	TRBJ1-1	CATQPGTSGTEAFF	TGTGCCACCCAACCGGGGACCTCGGGCACTGAAGCTTTCTTT
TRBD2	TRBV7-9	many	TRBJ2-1	CASRRQLAGDHNEQFF	TGTGCCAGCAGGCGCCAACTAGCGGGGGACCACAATGAGCAGTTCTTC
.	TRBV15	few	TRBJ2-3	CATSRGGQGTTDTQYF	TGTGCCACCAGCAGAGGGGGGCAAGGGACCACAGATACGCAGTATTTT
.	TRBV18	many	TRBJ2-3	CASSPGGLTDTQYF	TGTGCCAGCTCACCAGGGGGCCTAACAGATACGCAGTATTTT
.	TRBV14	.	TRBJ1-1	CASSQDWQPKAFF	TGTGCCAGCAGCCAAGATTGGCAGCCTAAAGCTTTCTTT
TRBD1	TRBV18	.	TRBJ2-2	CASSRDRVNAGELFF	TGTGCCAGCTCACGTGACAGGGTTAACGCCGGGGAGCTGTTTTTT
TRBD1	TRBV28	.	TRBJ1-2	CASSLGQGGGGYTF	TGTGCCAGCAGCCTAGGACAGGGGGGAGGAGGCTACACCTTC
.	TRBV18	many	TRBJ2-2	CASSPPPPGELFF	TGTGCCAGCTCACCACCCCCCCCGGGGGAGCTGTTTTTT
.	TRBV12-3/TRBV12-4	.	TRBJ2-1	CASSFLARAGNEQFF	TGTGCCAGCAGTTTTCTGGCCCGGGCAGGCAATGAGCAGTTCTTC
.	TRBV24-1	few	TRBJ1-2	CATSDYGGSGYTF	TGTGCCACCAGTGATTACGGCGGCTCTGGCTACACCTTC
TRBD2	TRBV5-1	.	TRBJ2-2	CASSTLAGETGELFF	TGCGCCAGCAGCACATTAGCGGGGGAGACCGGGGAGCTGTTTTTT
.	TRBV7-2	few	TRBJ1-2	CASSLDQMNYGYTF	TGTGCCAGCAGCTTAGATCAGATGAACTATGGCTACACCTTC
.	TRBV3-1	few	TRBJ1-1	CASSQDLRNTEAFF	TGTGCCAGCAGCCAAGATCTCCGTAACACTGAAGCTTTCTTT
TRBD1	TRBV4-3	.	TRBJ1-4	CASSRVGTQGGINEKLFF	TGCGCCAGCAGCCGGGTTGGGACACAGGGGGGCATTAATGAAAAACTGTTTTTT
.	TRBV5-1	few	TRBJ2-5	CASSTGSAGQETQYF	TGCGCCAGCAGCACAGGTTCAGCGGGCCAAGAGACCCAGTACTTC
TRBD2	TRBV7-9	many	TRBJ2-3	CASSLGLAGVLTDTQYF	TGTGCCAGCAGCCTCGGACTAGCGGGAGTATTGACAGATACGCAGTATTTT
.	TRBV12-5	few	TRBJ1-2	CASGLAYDYGYTF	TGTGCTAGTGGTTTGGCGTATGACTATGGCTACACCTTC
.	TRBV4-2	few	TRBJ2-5	CASSQERGQETQYF	TGTGCCAGCAGCCAAGAACGGGGTCAAGAGACCCAGTACTTC
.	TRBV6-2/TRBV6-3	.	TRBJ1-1	CASSLNRMNTEAFF	TGTGCCAGCAGTTTGAACAGAATGAACACTGAAGCTTTCTTT
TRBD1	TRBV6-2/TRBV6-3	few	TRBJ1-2	CASSLDPTGSVRYGYTF	TGTGCCAGCAGTTTAGATCCGACAGGGAGCGTACGATATGGCTACACCTTC
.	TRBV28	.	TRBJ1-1	CATLPGARGWTEVFF	TGTGCCACACTCCCCGGGGCTAGGGGTTGGACTGAAGTTTTCTTT
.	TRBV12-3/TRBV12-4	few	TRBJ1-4	CASTPGLQLFF	TGTGCCAGCACCCCGGGACTACAACTGTTTTTT
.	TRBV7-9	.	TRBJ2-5	CASSLVGSRSETQYF	TGTGCCAGCAGCTTAGTAGGTAGCCGTTCCGAGACCCAGTACTTC
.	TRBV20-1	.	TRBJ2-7	CSAPLLNEQYF	TGCAGTGCTCCTCTCCTTAACGAGCAGTACTTC
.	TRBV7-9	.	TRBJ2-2	CASSGSGVNTGELFF	TGTGCCAGCAGCGGCAGCGGCGTGAACACCGGGGAGCTGTTTTTT
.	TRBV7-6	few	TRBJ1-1	CASISGSSPISSEAFF	TGTGCCAGCATCTCGGGATCTTCGCCCATTAGCTCTGAAGCTTTCTTT
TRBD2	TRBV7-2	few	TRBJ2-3	CASSPWERGITDTQYF	TGTGCCAGCAGCCCCTGGGAGCGGGGGATCACAGATACGCAGTATTTT